Shown below are 5 T cell receptor beta chains from a single sample sequenced in a study of T cells expressing NK-cell markers. Using the 5' RACE reads, TCRdb records one entry per CDR3 protein without DNA. The listing records a few hundred thousand distinct CDR3 sequences. The source material was blood T cells: a sorted CD56 or NKG2C T cell subset, CD4+ or CD8+ T cells, or bulk PBMC T cells (not recorded which). These receptors all come from a man between 18 and 35 years old in good health.

The J gene is TRBJ2-5, the V gene TRBV4-1; TCRdb designates TRBD2, a call that cannot be tested without DNA. CDR1 is MGHRA and CDR2 is YSYEKL in the germline V gene. This CDR3 contains 16 residues. CDR3 sequence: CASSPQSERRQETQYF.

The V call is TRBV9, the J call TRBJ2-3. Germline V gene data show CDR1 as SGDLS and CDR2 as YYNGEE. This CDR3 comprises 15 residues. CDR3 residues: CASSVTSTVADTQYF. The variable domain in full, completed from reference TRBV9 and TRBJ2-3, reads DSGVTQTPKHLITATGQRVTLRCSPRSGDLSVYWYQQSLDQGLQFLIQYYNGEERAKGNILERFSAQQFPDLHSELNLSSLELGDSALYFCASSVTSTVADTQYFGPGTRLTVL.

The rearrangement joins TRBV10-3 to TRBJ2-7; TCRdb's D call of TRBD1 is untestable without DNA. Germline V gene sequence: CDR1 ENHRY, CDR2 SYGVKD. CDR3 length: 13 amino acids. The CDR3: CAIRETGRNEQYF.

The chain combines TRBV7-6 with TRBJ1-2. CDR3 size: 12 residues. Germline CDR1 is SGHVS and CDR2 is FNYEAQ. The CDR3 spells CASSPSSGRYTF.

The chain uses TRBV6-1 and TRBJ2-3; the D call from TCRdb, TRBD2, cannot be confirmed without DNA. This CDR3 has 17 residues. Germline CDR1 and CDR2: MNHNS and SASEGT. CDR3: CASSNWRAAQSADTQYF.